This TCR beta chain appears in the sequencing data of a study of shared clonotypes between healthy human individuals (TCRdb year 2020). With regard to the full study: The cohort included a few men and a couple of women between 18 and 49 years of age. For each donor, CD4 naive and CD4 memory were each run on three plates, CD8 naive on two plates, and CD8 memory on one plate. The study deeply sequenced blood TCR repertoires of about 5 healthy adults to estimate repertoire size and the extent of clonotype sharing between individuals. To increase sequencing depth and limit assay-specific biases, different laboratories used diverse techniques to prepare libraries and sequence TCR repertoires. Per donor, leukapheresis produced somewhere between about 0.94 and 9.5 billion PBMCs. Paper-wide results and their limitations: The genetic and exposure-history diversity represented was limited by the small number of donors. Naive subsets generally had larger estimated clonotype richness than memory subsets did. Sampling was restricted to blood, and TCR repertoires in tissues likely differ from the TCR repertoires found in blood. Higher generation probabilities were observed for clonotypes shared by all four sorted-subset donors than for non-shared clonotypes. Pairwise subsampling indicated that sequencing depth was expected to affect the degree of clonotype sharing among donors. Sharing across several donors was observed for about 4.8% of naive CD4, over 3% of naive CD8, roughly 2.4% of memory CD4, and around 0.44% of memory CD8 clonotypes. Even with the large sequencing depth, rarefaction of the sorted-subset datasets indicated that sequencing was incomplete.

Comments on this clone: Its binding antigen is unknown. No base quality values were provided; no much bigger clone lies one nucleotide off.

Healthy HIV-negative adults with no recently reported acute infections or vaccinations were included as donors. All donors were Caucasian adults living in Nashville, Tennessee, USA. CD4+ T cells were enriched by magnetic negative selection; naive cells were then positively selected on CD45RA, and the negative fraction formed the memory subset. Blood was collected by leukapheresis, and PBMCs were isolated by Ficoll-Histopaque density gradient centrifugation and then cryopreserved in liquid nitrogen vapor phase. Purity and quantity of every magnetically sorted T cell population were checked by analytical flow cytometry. Genomic DNA was isolated from every sorted fraction and measured by UV absorbance on a Nanodrop 2000c. Using the deep immunoSEQ assay, multiplex PCR amplified TCR CDR3 regions from genomic DNA. For each cell subset, the extracted genomic DNA was distributed evenly across all wells of several immunoSEQ 96-well plates, and each plate served as one replicate. Each replicate PCR for sorted subsets received 150 to 250 ng genomic DNA, equal to around 32,000 T cell genomes. Purified libraries were quantified with a Qubit 3.0 fluorometer, sized on a Bioanalyzer 2100, and re-quantified with the KAPA Library Quantification kit. Every immunoSEQ 96-well plate was sequenced on a separate single-read 150-cycle Illumina NextSeq 550 flow cell. In the original analysis: Because the immunoSEQ output included only junctional sequences and no quality scores, the filtering could not be the same as the filtering used for full-length reads. To assign V/J genes and CDR3, sequences were annotated using PyIR, a Python wrapper for IgBLAST v1.9, with IMGT germline references. Any read was removed if the V/J assignment was weak (E-value above 1e-6), the CDR3 was missing, or the read contained stop codons, out-of-frame junctions, or ambiguous translated residues. V3J clonotypes were defined as sequences sharing the same inferred V gene, J gene, and CDR3 amino acid sequence. Percentage overlap between repertoires was calculated by dividing the number of shared unique clonotypes by the size of the smaller repertoire. Repertoire richness was assessed with RTK rarefaction, the Chao1 estimator, and Recon v2.1 estimates of unobserved clonotypes. For all TCRbeta clonotypes obtained by the gDNA method from a handful of donors, generation probabilities were computed with OLGA. The table was pulled from immuneACCESS by TCRdb, which kept in-frame rearrangements only. Such tables lose some clones; where checked, under half of the loss comes from unresolved V genes, and the rest has no known cause. Clone size and the V and J calls come from that table; the DNA yielded D and trimming. This sample comprises a few million clones, approximately 93% of them detected only once. Jointly, the top ten make up 0.35% to 0.5% of the sample.

Reading the germline V gene (reference sequence) gives CDR1 MNHNY and CDR2 SVGAGI. The CDR3, from cysteine to phenylalanine, totals 15 residues. Only the CDR3 DNA stays, 45 bases, in frame from base 1. Trimming removed 7 bases from V and 3 bases from J, leaving 16 bases between the germline ends. The receptor was derived from a man between 18 and 29 years old in good health. Some clones in this sample may be carry-over from other donors' samples. The specimen was naive CD4+ T cells from PBMCs. In the paper's terms, the cell subset or site label means: CD45RA+ positively selected. The chain joins TRBV6-6 to TRBJ2-1; the D gene cannot be resolved reliably. The CDR3 is CASTPQTPDYNEQFF. The DNA reads TGTGCCAGCACCCCCCAGACGCCGGACTACAATGAGCAGTTCTTC.